These 14 T cell receptor beta chains were all obtained from the same sample, sequenced in a study of OX40 agonist ivuxolimab in advanced cancers. Produced via immunoSEQ multiplex PCR; TCRdb's table is partial and in-frame only. The sample has 80,000 or so clones; approximately 92% are singletons. Sequenced here: CD4+ or CD8+ T cells sorted from blood, sampled in a trial of the OX40 agonist ivuxolimab. The receptor source for this set is an adult with an advanced solid tumor such as melanoma, head and neck, liver or kidney cancer.

The gene calls are TRBV27 and TRBJ1-3; possibly TRBD1 for D (6 bases). From germline, CDR1 is MNHEY and CDR2 SMNVEV (reference sequence). The V and J ends lost 3 bases and 7 bases respectively, with 10 bases between them. CDR3 length equals 13 residues. For the CDR3, the DNA is TGTGCCAGCAGTTTTACAGGGTCCAACACCATATATTTT. Its translation is CASSFTGSNTIYF.

The V and J genes are TRBV2 and TRBJ2-1; 8 bases agree with TRBD2. V shed 4 bases and J 8 bases; nucleotides not matched to a gene: 10. The CDR3 length is 15 residues. Germline V gene lookup returns CDR1 SNHLY and CDR2 FYNNEI. CDR3 sequence (DNA): TGTGCCAGCAGTGTTCCAGCGGGGGCGGTGGATGAGCAGTTCTTC. Translation gives CASSVPAGAVDEQFF.

As to this clone: The junction differs from germline at one of its ends, possibly a read error. The J gene is TRBJ1-6, the V gene TRBV18; D ambiguous. The germline CDR1 and CDR2 sequences are KGHSH and LQKENI. The CDR3 loop spans 16 amino acids. The CDR3 reads CVSSPKTDSYNSPLHF. The CDR3 DNA reads as TGTGTCAGCTCACCAAAGACGGACTCCTATAATTCACCCCTCCACTTT.

CDR3 protein: CASWGGDEQFF. CDR3 in DNA: TGCGCCAGCTGGGGGGGGGATGAGCAGTTCTTC. This chain connects TRBV10-2 to TRBJ2-1; the match to TRBD2 covers 7 bases. From germline, CDR1 is WSHSY and CDR2 SAAADI. V lost 8 bases and J lost 8; bases outside the gene matches: 3. This CDR3 is built from 11 residues.

The rearrangement links TRBV11-2 to TRBJ2-1; TRBD1 might be the D (5 bases). The CDR3 is 13 residues long. Germline CDR1 and CDR2: SGHAT and FQNNGV. V was clipped by 1 base and J by 8 bases, with 9 bases between them. The DNA of the CDR3 is TGTGCCAGCAGCTTAGCCCCAGGGTATGAGCAGTTCTTC. Translated: CASSLAPGYEQFF. Drawing the rest from reference TRBV11-2 and TRBJ2-1, the complete variable domain is EAGVAQSPRYKIIEKRQSVAFWCNPISGHATLYWYQQILGQGPKLLIQFQNNGVVDDSQLPKDRFSAERLKGVDSTLKIQPAKLEDSAVYLCASSLAPGYEQFFGPGTRLTVL.

V gene TRBV5-1 combines with J gene TRBJ2-5; TRBD2 is a possible D gene (7 bases). V lost 4 bases, J lost 5 bases, and 12 bases lay in between. This CDR3 region has 13 residues. CDR1 SGHRS and CDR2 YFSETQ come from the germline V gene. The CDR3: CASSPRGGETQYF. In nucleotides, the CDR3 is TGCGCCAGCAGCCCTAGGGGGGGGGAGACCCAGTACTTC.

The chain employs TRBV2 and TRBJ2-3; TRBD1 matches 7 bases. After removal of 6 bases from V and 0 bases from J, the junction contained 3 bases not matched to a gene. CDR3 length equals 14 residues. Germline V CDR1 and CDR2: SNHLY, FYNNEI. CDR3 region: CASRRGQSTDTQYF. Written as DNA, the CDR3 is TGTGCCAGCAGGAGGGGACAGAGCACAGATACGCAGTATTTT.

CDR3 sequence: CASSRRMDRESSYNSPLHF. Here the CDR3 DNA reads TGTGCCAGCAGCCGGAGGATGGACAGGGAAAGCTCCTATAATTCACCCCTCCACTTT. The chain uses TRBV4-2 and TRBJ1-6, with TRBD1 matching 8 bases. This CDR3 has 19 amino acids. The germline gives CDR1 LGHNA, CDR2 YNFKEQ. J gave up 0 bases and V 4 bases, and 11 bases lay outside the gene matches.

This sequence joins TRBV28 and TRBJ2-5, with D uncertain. The V gene lost 6 bases and the J gene lost 4 bases, with 9 bases spanning the gap. Germline CDR1 MDHEN, CDR2 SYDVKM. The CDR3 is made up of 12 amino acids. CDR3 bases: TGTGCCAGCAGGGTTGGGCGAGAGACCCAGTACTTC. It encodes CASRVGRETQYF.

The rearrangement joins TRBV6-1 to TRBJ1-3; unclear D gene. In germline, CDR1 is MNHNS, CDR2 SASEGT. CDR3 length: 16 residues. Trimming removed 0 bases from V and 0 bases from J, with 9 bases in between. The CDR3 protein is CASSEAGRGSGNTIYF. CDR3 coding DNA: TGTGCCAGCAGTGAAGCAGGCCGGGGCTCTGGAAACACCATATATTTT.

V is TRBV29-1 and J is TRBJ2-5; D is unresolved. The CDR3 spans 13 residues. The V end lost 4 bases, the J end lost 5 bases, and 14 bases lay between the germline ends. Germline CDR1 and CDR2: SQVTM and ANQGSEA. The DNA of the CDR3 is TGCAGCGTTGGGCAAGTCCCTCCGGAGACCCAGTACTTC. Amino acids: CSVGQVPPETQYF. The full variable domain, in which reference TRBV29-1 and TRBJ2-5 provide the parts outside the CDR3, is SAVISQKPSRDICQRGTSLTIQCQVDSQVTMMFWYRQQPGQSLTLIATANQGSEATYESGFVIDKFPISRPNLTFSTLTVSNMSPEDSSIYLCSVGQVPPETQYFGPGTRLLVL.

The J gene is TRBJ2-1, the V gene TRBV7-8; D perhaps matches TRBD2 (6 bases). CDR1 and CDR2 (germline): SGHVS, FQNEAQ. The CDR3 length is 18 residues. V was shortened by 4 bases and J by 3 bases, with 22 bases between the two germline ends. CDR3 nucleotides: TGTGCCAGCAGCTCCCTACCCCTTTCCGGGGGAGGCTACAATGAGCAGTTCTTC. The encoded protein is CASSSLPLSGGGYNEQFF.

J is TRBJ2-6 and V is TRBV2; TRBD1 matches 8 bases. The germline V gene has CDR1 SNHLY and CDR2 FYNNEI. This CDR3 is 16 amino acids long. V gave up 7 bases and J gave up 2 bases; unmatched junction bases: 7. CDR3 coding DNA: TGTGCCAGCAAAGACAGGGGATCCCCTGGGGCCAACGTCCTGACTTTC. Its protein is CASKDRGSPGANVLTF.

This rearrangement joins TRBV7-8 to TRBJ2-5; TRBD1 matches at 8 bases. With the DNA end fitting TRBJ2-7 better, the J assignment may be wrong. Per the germline V gene, CDR1 is SGHVS and CDR2 is FQNEAQ. The CDR3 is made up of 17 amino acids. The CDR3 loop is CASSLAPPDRDPYEQYF. CDR3 in DNA: TGTGCCAGCAGCTTAGCGCCCCCGGACAGGGATCCCTACGAGCAGTACTTC.